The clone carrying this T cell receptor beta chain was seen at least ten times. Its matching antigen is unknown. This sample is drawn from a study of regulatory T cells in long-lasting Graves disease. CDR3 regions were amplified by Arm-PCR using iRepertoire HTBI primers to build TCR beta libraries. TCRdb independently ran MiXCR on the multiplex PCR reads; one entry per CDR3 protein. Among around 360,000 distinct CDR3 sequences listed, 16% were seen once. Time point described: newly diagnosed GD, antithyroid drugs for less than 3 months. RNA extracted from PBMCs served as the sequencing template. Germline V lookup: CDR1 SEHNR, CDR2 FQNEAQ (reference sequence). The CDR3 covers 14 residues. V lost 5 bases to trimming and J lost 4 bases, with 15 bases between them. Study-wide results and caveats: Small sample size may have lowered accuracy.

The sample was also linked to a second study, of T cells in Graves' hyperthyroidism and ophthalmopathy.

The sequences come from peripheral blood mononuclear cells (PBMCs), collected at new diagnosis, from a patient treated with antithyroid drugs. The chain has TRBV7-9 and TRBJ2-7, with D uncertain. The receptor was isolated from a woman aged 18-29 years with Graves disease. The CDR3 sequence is CASSPRRLGYEQYF. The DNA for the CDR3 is TGTGCCAGCAGCCCACGTCGTCTGGGTTACGAGCAGTACTTC.